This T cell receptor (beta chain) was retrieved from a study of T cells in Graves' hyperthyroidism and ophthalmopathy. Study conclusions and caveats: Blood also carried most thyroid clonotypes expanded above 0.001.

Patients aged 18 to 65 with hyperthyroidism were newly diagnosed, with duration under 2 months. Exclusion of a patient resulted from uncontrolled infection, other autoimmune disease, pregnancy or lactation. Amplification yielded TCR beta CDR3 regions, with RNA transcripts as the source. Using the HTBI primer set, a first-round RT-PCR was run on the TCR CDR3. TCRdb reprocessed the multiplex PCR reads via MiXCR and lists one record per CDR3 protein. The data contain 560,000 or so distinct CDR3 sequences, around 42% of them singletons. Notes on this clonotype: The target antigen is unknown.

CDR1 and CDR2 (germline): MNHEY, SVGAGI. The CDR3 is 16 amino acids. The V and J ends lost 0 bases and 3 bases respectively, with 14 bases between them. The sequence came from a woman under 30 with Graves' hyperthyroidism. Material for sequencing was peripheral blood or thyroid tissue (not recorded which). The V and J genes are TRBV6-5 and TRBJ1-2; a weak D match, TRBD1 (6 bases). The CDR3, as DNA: TGTGCCAGCAGTTACTCGAGTTGGGGGCTGGACTATGGCTACACCTTC. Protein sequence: CASSYSSWGLDYGYTF.